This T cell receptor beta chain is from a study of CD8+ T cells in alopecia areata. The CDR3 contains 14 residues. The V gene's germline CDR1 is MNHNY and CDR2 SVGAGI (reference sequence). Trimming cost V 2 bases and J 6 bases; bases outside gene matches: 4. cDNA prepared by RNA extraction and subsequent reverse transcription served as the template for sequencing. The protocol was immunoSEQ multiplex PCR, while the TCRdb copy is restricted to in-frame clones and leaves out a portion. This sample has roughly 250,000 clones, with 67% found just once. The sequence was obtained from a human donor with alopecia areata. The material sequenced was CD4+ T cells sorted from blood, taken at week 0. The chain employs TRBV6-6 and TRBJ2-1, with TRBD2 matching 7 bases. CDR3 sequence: CASSYGSGGNEQFF. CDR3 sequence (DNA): TGTGCCAGCAGTTACGGGTCGGGGGGCAATGAGCAGTTCTTC.